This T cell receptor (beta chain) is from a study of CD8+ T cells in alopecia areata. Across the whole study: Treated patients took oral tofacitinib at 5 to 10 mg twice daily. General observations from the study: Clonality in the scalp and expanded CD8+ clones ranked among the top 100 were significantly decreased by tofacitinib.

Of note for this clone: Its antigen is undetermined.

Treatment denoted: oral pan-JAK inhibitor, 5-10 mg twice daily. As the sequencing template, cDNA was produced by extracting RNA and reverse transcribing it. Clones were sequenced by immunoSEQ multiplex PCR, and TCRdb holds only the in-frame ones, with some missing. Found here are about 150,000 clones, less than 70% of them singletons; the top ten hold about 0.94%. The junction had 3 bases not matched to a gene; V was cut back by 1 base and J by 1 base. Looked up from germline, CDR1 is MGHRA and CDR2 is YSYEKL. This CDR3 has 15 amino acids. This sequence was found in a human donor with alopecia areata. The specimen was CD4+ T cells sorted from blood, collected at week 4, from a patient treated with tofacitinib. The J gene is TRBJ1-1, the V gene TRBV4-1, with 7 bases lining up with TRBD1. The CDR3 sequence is CASSQVGTANTEAFF. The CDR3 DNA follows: TGCGCCAGCAGCCAAGTTGGGACAGCGAACACTGAAGCTTTCTTT.